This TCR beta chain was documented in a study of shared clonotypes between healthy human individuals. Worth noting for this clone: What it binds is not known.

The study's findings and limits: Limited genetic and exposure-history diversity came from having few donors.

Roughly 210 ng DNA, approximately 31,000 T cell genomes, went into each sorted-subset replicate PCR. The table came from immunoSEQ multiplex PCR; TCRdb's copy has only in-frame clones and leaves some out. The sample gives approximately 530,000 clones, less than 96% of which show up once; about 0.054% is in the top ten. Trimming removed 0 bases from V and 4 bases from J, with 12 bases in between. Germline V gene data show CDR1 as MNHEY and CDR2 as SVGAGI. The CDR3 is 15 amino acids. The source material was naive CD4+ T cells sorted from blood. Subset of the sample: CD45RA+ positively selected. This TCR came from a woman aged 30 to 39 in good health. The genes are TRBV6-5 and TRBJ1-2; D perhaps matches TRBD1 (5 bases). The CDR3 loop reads CASSYSGVGGYGYTF. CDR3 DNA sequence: TGTGCCAGCAGTTACTCGGGGGTGGGCGGCTATGGCTACACCTTC.